One sample yielded the 5 T cell receptor beta chains listed below, sequenced in a study of T cell responses to AZD1222 COVID-19 vaccine. Assay used: immunoSEQ multiplex PCR; TCRdb lists only in-frame clones, some missing. The top ten hold 1.5% to 2% of the sample, which has 140,000 or so clones, approximately 90% seen once. This specimen consisted of peripheral blood, obtained on day 0 of AZD1222 vaccination. The receptors originated from an adult in good health.

This clone was seen a single time. The genes are TRBV5-1 and TRBJ2-7, with a weak D call TRBD2 (5 bases). The V end was cut by 4 bases, the J end by 4 bases, with 12 bases between. Germline values: CDR1 SGHRS, CDR2 YFSETQ. The CDR3 is made up of 13 amino acids. Here the CDR3 reads CASSRTPGYEQYF. The DNA of the CDR3 is TGCGCCAGCAGCCGTACACCGGGATACGAGCAGTACTTC.

V gene TRBV27 combines with J gene TRBJ1-1; D gene unclear. CDR1 MNHEY and CDR2 SMNVEV come from the germline V gene (reference sequence). This CDR3 has 14 amino acids. V was clipped by 0 bases and J by 3 bases, with 8 bases between them. CDR3 sequence reads: CASSLSWVDTEAFF. DNA of the CDR3: TGTGCCAGCAGTTTATCGTGGGTGGACACTGAAGCTTTCTTT.

The J gene is TRBJ1-3, the V gene TRBV14; no clear D. Looked up from germline, CDR1 is SGHDN and CDR2 is FVKESK. CDR3 length equals 17 residues. Trimming took off 0 bases at V and 5 bases at J, with 17 bases between the two ends. In DNA form, the CDR3 reads TGTGCCAGCAGCCAAGAAGGGAGGCTTATAACTAGAAACACCATATATTTT. This sequence encodes CASSQEGRLITRNTIYF.

V and J are TRBV9 and TRBJ2-7, with a tentative D call TRBD2 (5 bases). The CDR3 runs 15 residues. CDR1 is SGDLS, CDR2 YYNGEE, per germline. Trimming shortened V by 0 bases and J by 3 bases, and 13 bases separated the two germline ends. The CDR3 sequence: CASSVALGESYEQYF. CDR3 coding DNA: TGTGCCAGCAGCGTAGCCCTCGGGGAGAGCTACGAGCAGTACTTC.

V and J are TRBV11-3 and TRBJ2-7; TRBD1 matches at 8 bases. Per germline, CDR1 SGHNT and CDR2 YENEEA. The J segment lost 5 bases and the V segment lost 1 base, leaving 4 bases of the junction unmatched. The length of the CDR3 is 14 residues. The CDR3 nucleotides are TGTGCCAGCAGCTTAGGACAGGGGATTGACGAGCAGTACTTC. Amino acid sequence: CASSLGQGIDEQYF.